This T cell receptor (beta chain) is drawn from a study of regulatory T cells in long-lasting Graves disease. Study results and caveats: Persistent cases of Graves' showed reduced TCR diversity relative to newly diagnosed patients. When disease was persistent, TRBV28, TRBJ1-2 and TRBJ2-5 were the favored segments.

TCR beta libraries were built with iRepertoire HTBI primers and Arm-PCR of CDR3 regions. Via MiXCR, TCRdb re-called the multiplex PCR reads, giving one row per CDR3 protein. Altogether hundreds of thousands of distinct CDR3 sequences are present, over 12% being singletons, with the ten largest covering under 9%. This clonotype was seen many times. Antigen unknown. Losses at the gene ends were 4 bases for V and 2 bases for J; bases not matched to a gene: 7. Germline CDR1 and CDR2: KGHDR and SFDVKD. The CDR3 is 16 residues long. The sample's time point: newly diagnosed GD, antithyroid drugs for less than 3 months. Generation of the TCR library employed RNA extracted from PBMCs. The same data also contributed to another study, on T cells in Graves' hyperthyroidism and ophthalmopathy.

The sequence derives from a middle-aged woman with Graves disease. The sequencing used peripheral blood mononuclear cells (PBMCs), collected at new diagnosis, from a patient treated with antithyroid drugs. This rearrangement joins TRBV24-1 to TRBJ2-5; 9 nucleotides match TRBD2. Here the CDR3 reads CATSDPTTSGQETQYF. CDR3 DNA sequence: TGTGCCACCAGTGACCCGACGACTAGCGGACAAGAGACCCAGTACTTC.